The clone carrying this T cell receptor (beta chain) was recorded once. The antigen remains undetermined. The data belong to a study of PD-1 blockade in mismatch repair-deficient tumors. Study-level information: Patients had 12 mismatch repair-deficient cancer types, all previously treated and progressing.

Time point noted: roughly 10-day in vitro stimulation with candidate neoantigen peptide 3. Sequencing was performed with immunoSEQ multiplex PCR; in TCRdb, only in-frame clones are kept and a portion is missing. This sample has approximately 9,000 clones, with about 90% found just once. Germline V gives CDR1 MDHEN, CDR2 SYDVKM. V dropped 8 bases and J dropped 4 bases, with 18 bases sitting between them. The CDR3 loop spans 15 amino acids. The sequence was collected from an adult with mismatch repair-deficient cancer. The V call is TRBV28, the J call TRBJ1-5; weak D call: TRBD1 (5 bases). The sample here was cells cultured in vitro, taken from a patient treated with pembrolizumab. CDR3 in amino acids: CASGPLGLINQPQHF. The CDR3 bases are TGTGCCAGCGGCCCCTTGGGGCTGATTAATCAGCCCCAGCATTTT.